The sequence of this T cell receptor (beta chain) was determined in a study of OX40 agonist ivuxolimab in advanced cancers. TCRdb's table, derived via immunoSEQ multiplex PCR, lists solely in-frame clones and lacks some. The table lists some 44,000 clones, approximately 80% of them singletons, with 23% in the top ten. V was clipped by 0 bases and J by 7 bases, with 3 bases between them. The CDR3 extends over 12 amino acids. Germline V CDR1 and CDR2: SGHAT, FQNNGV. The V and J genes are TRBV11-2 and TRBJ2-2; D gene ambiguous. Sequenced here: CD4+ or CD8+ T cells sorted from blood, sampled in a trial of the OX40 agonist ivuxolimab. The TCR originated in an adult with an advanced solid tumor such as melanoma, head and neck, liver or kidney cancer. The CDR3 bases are TGTGCCAGCAGCTTAGATTACGGGGAGCTGTTTTTT. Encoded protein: CASSLDYGELFF.